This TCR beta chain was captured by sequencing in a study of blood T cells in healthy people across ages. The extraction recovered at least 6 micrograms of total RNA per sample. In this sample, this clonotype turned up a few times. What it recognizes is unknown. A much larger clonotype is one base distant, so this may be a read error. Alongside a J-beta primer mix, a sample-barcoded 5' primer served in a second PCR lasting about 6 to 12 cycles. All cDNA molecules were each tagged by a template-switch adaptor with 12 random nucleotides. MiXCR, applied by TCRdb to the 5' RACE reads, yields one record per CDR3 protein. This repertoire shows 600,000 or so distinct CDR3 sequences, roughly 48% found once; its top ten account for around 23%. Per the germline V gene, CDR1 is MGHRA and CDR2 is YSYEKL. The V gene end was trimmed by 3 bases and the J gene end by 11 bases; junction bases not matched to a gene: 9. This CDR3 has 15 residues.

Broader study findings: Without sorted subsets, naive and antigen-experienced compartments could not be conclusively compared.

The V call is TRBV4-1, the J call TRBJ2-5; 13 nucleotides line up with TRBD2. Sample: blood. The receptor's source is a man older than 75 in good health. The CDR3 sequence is CASSQGLAGLNEQYF. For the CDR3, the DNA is TGCGCCAGCAGCCAGGGACTAGCGGGACTCAATGAGCAGTACTTC.